This entry features one TCR beta chain sequence. Unique molecular identifiers were used to barcode this TCRbeta library. TCRdb called the PCR reads again in MiXCR, with one record for every CDR3 protein. Of about 400,000 distinct CDR3 sequences detected, roughly 13% appear once; the ten largest clones hold around 4.1%. This entry comes from a study of T-cell reconstitution after alpha-beta-depleted transplantation in children. This CDR3 has 12 amino acids. Germline-derived CDR1 and CDR2 are SEHNR and FQNEAQ (reference sequence). The V end was cut by 2 bases, the J end by 7 bases, with 3 bases between.

The receptor was isolated from a human donor who donated a stem cell graft to a child with Fanconi anemia. The chain joins TRBV7-9 to TRBJ1-6; D unclear. This specimen was PBMCs, taken from the stem cell graft. CDR3 DNA sequence: TGTGCCAGCAGCTTATTGAATTCACCCCTCCACTTT. Protein product: CASSLLNSPLHF.